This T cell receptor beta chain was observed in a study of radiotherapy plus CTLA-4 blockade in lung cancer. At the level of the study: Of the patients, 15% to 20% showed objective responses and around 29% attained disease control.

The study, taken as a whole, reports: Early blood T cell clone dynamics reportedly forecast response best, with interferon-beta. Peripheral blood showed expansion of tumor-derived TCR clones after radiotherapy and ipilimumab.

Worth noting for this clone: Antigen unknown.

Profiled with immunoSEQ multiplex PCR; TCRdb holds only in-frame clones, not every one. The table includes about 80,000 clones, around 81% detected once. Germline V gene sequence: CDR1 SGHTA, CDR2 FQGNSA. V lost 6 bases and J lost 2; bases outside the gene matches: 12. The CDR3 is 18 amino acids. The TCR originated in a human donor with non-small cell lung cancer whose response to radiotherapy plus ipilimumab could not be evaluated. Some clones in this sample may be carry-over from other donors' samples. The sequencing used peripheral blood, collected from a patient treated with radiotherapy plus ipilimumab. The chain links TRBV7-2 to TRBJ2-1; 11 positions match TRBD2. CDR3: CASSFRGLAGGPYNEQFF. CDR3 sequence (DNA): TGTGCCAGCAGTTTTAGAGGCCTAGCGGGGGGCCCCTACAATGAGCAGTTCTTC.